The 5 T cell receptor beta chains given below trace back to one sample, sequenced in a study of CD8+ T cells in alopecia areata. The treatment here: oral pan-JAK inhibitor, 5-10 mg twice daily. It was cDNA, reverse transcribed from extracted RNA, that served as the sequencing template. This table comes from immunoSEQ multiplex PCR, and its TCRdb copy is limited to in-frame clones, with some not included. Of around 190,000 clones listed, about 65% are singletons. The material sequenced was CD4+ T cells sorted from blood, taken at week 49, from a patient treated with tofacitinib. These receptors were taken from a human donor with alopecia areata.

This chain joins TRBV2 and TRBJ1-5; 7 bases are a match to TRBD1. Germline CDR1 reads SNHLY; CDR2 reads FYNNEI. The CDR3 has 15 amino acids. V lost 6 bases and J lost 1; bases outside the gene matches: 6. For the CDR3, the DNA is TGTGCCAGCAGCGGGGGGACAGCCAGCAATCAGCCCCAGCATTTT. Its translation: CASSGGTASNQPQHF.

The genes are TRBV2 and TRBJ2-5, with D unresolved. The V end was cut by 3 bases, the J end by 0 bases, with 5 bases between. The CDR3 has 13 residues. Germline V gene sequence: CDR1 SNHLY, CDR2 FYNNEI. CDR3 loop: CASSEDYQETQYF. CDR3 nucleotide sequence: TGTGCCAGCAGTGAGGATTACCAAGAGACCCAGTACTTC.

To note about this clone: This same CDR3 is encoded by further DNA sequences in the sample. The chain joins TRBV30 to TRBJ1-1; D uncertain. The V and J ends lost 0 bases and 1 base respectively, with 6 bases between them. Germline V gives CDR1 GTSNPN, CDR2 SVGIG (reference sequence). This CDR3 contains 13 residues. The CDR3 loop is CAWSVSQNTEAFF. The DNA of the CDR3 is TGTGCCTGGAGTGTGTCGCAGAACACTGAAGCTTTCTTT. Full variable domain (missing parts from reference TRBV30 and TRBJ1-1): SQTIHQWPATLVQPVGSPLSLECTVEGTSNPNLYWYRQAAGRGLQLLFYSVGIGQISSEVPQNLSASRPQDRQFILSSKKLLLSDSGFYLCAWSVSQNTEAFFGQGTRLTVV.

The genes are TRBV29-1 and TRBJ2-3; TRBD2 matches at 9 bases. J gave up 2 bases and V 4 bases, and 7 bases lay outside the gene matches. This CDR3 has 15 residues. The V gene's germline CDR1 is SQVTM and CDR2 ANQGSEA. The CDR3: CSVVKAGGLTDTQYF. The CDR3 nucleotides are TGCAGCGTTGTCAAAGCGGGGGGACTCACAGATACGCAGTATTTT.

This chain links TRBV5-1 with TRBJ2-2; TRBD1 matches at 7 bases. There are 14 residues in the CDR3. Germline loops: CDR1 SGHRS, CDR2 YFSETQ. V gave up 4 bases and J gave up 3 bases; unmatched junction bases: 3. The chain's CDR3 is CASSDGQDTGELFF. The CDR3, as DNA: TGCGCCAGCAGCGACGGACAGGACACCGGGGAGCTGTTTTTT. The entire variable domain, with the rest obtained from reference TRBV5-1 and TRBJ2-2, is as follows: KAGVTQTPRYLIKTRGQQVTLSCSPISGHRSVSWYQQTPGQGLQFLFEYFSETQRNKGNFPGRFSGRQFSNSRSEMNVSTLELGDSALYLCASSDGQDTGELFFGEGSRLTVL.